The clone carrying this T cell receptor beta chain was counted a few times. The antigen is undetermined. PCR involved 60 Vbeta and 13 Jbeta primers. Method: immunoSEQ multiplex PCR; TCRdb's copy keeps in-frame clones and lacks some. The sample holds approximately 160,000 clones, about 71% seen once. The sample is drawn from a study of cytomegalovirus exposure and HLA in healthy donors. Study-wide results and limits: CMV serostatus was the only immune exposure information that was available. A later analysis revealed that TCR association rates differed between HLA loci, peaking at DRB1 and bottoming out at HLA-C. Cytomegalovirus association was assigned to under 200 TCR beta chains.

Germline assignment: CDR1 SGHAT and CDR2 FQNNGV. Trimming cost V 1 base and J 4 bases, with 13 bases left between them. The length of the CDR3 is 15 residues. Nominally healthy donors were sampled, though unrecorded immune exposures were likely. This chain connects TRBV11-2 to TRBJ2-5; D might be TRBD2 (7 bases). The receptor was derived from a man aged 45-65 years in good health and CMV-seronegative. Sequencing was done on a sample of PBMCs. The CDR3 region has the DNA TGTGCCAGCAGCTTAGGTCGGGGGGCTAGAGAGACCCAGTACTTC. Amino acid sequence: CASSLGRGARETQYF.